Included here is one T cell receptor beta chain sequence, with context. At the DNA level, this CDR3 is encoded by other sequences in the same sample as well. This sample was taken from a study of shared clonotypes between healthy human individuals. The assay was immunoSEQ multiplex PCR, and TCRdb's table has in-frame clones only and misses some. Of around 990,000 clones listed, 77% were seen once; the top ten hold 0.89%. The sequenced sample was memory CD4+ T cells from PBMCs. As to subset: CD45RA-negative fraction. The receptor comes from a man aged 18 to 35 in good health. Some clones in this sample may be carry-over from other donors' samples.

CDR3 sequence reads: CASSPSGNTEAFF. CDR3 bases: TGTGCCAGCAGCCCCAGTGGGAACACTGAAGCTTTCTTT. V and J are TRBV7-3 and TRBJ1-1; D unresolved. The germline CDR1 and CDR2 sequences are SGHTA and FQGTGA. Between the trimmed V and J ends, which lost 5 bases and 1 base, there was a span of 8 bases. The CDR3 extends over 13 amino acids.